This T cell receptor (beta chain) emerged from a study of cytomegalovirus exposure and HLA in healthy donors. Regarding the study as a whole: Several of the most significant clusters appeared linked to common viral pathogens, based on a later analysis. Presence/absence analyses treated sequencing depth as roughly uniform across donors.

All donors participated as healthy donors of bone marrow. A word on this clone: Its antigen is as yet unknown.

PCR employed 60 Vbeta and 13 Jbeta primers. In the original processing: It was a later analysis that counted 75 million to 90 million unique TCR beta chains, of which some 9.9 million were shared. Produced via immunoSEQ multiplex PCR; TCRdb's table is partial and in-frame only. V, J and clone size are taken as reported in that table, and D and trimming were inferred from the DNA itself. The top ten hold less than 15% of the sample, which has roughly 190,000 clones, around 78% seen once. V lost 1 base, J lost 6 bases, and 11 bases stayed unmatched. The germline gives CDR1 GTSNPN, CDR2 SVGIG (reference sequence). The CDR3 runs 15 residues.

Sequencing was performed on PBMCs. This sequence originates from a woman in her twenties or thirties in good health and CMV-seropositive. This chain uses TRBV30 with TRBJ2-7; 8 nucleotides match TRBD1. The CDR3 sequence is CAWSGYGQGGIEQYF. The CDR3 DNA reads TGTGCCTGGAGTGGGTACGGACAGGGAGGTATCGAGCAGTACTTC.